A selection of T cell receptor beta chains follows, all from one sample in a study of T cells after yellow fever vaccination. Each CDR3 protein is one row after TCRdb ran MiXCR on the 5' RACE reads. The sample records some 670,000 distinct CDR3 sequences, roughly 12% being singletons. This sample comprised PBMCs, obtained on the day of the yellow fever booster vaccination. These receptor sequences come from a man younger than 45 who received the YFV17D yellow fever vaccine. Each CDR3 is given with its conserved first and last residue. Each record gives: J gene, V gene, clone size, CDR3 protein. A row's size may be missing; if present it is once, few, many or a size class.

TRBJ2-1	TRBV5-1	.	CASSKEGQNYNEQFF
TRBJ2-1	TRBV28	few	CASSMDGEYNEQFF
TRBJ1-2	TRBV9	few	CASSVAGGHYGYTF
TRBJ2-1	TRBV5-1	few	CASSITATGGVDNEQFF
TRBJ2-1	TRBV5-1	few	CASSGAIDEQFF
TRBJ2-7	TRBV7-2	few	CASSRRAGPGAYEQYF
TRBJ2-5	TRBV7-6	few	CASSLVSLDARPQETQYF
TRBJ1-6	TRBV12-3/TRBV12-4	.	CASNARESNSPLHF
TRBJ2-3	TRBV20-1	few	CSAKSQLAGGPDTQYF
TRBJ1-3	TRBV20-1	many	CSARGGNTIYF
TRBJ2-2	TRBV19	few	CASTWREILDTGELFF
TRBJ2-3	TRBV5-4	.	CASSILAGNTDTQYF
TRBJ2-7	TRBV28	.	CASRSYGTGSSYEQYF
TRBJ2-7	TRBV6-2/TRBV6-3	few	CASSGTPLYEQYF
TRBJ2-7	TRBV7-2	.	CASSLSRLGEQYF
TRBJ1-1	TRBV20-1	many	CSARVGRNTEAFF
TRBJ2-3	TRBV27	.	CASSPRGASSWPDTQYF
TRBJ2-5	TRBV9	.	CASSVEGARETQYF
TRBJ2-3	TRBV20-1	.	CSAGRQASDTQYF
TRBJ2-7	TRBV2	few	CASSAYSGEYF
TRBJ1-1	TRBV7-2	many	CASSFRQGGAFF
TRBJ2-5	TRBV7-8	few	CASTVEGQETQYF
TRBJ2-3	TRBV7-2	few	CASSYTGGTDTQYF
TRBJ2-7	TRBV7-9	many	CASSPTRDSALDYEQYF
TRBJ1-5	TRBV6-2/TRBV6-3	few	CASRLQGEQPQHF
TRBJ2-7	TRBV27	many	CATGTTVAYEQYF
TRBJ2-7	TRBV20-1	few	CSALYVEQYF
TRBJ2-5	TRBV29-1	.	CSVVTGRRGTQYF
TRBJ1-1	TRBV11-2	few	CASSPRLLMNTEAFF
TRBJ2-3	TRBV11-2	few	CASSLDGEDTQYF
TRBJ2-1	TRBV9	.	CASSGTGHEQFF
TRBJ2-5	TRBV6-2/TRBV6-3	.	CASSYSGTPETQYF
TRBJ1-5	TRBV6-2/TRBV6-3	.	CASSRGFQPQHF
TRBJ2-1	TRBV2	few	CASSEARVLVEQFF
TRBJ2-3	TRBV4-2	few	CASSYAEGSTDTQYF
TRBJ2-1	TRBV6-5	.	CASSFAGGQYNEQFF
TRBJ2-2	TRBV15	few	CATSRGPDGKIFTGELFF
TRBJ1-4	TRBV6-1	few	CASRDPNFGEKLFF
TRBJ2-7	TRBV5-1	many	CASSWTGYEQYF
TRBJ2-1	TRBV20-1	few	CSASIALSKVNEQFF
TRBJ2-7	TRBV20-1	once	CSTKTSGLYEQYF
TRBJ2-7	TRBV24-1	few	CATSEQDRHYEQYF